The T cell receptor (beta chain) under discussion was sequenced for a study of cytomegalovirus exposure and HLA in healthy donors. Study details: Drawn from HLA-typed donors, 83 million or so unique TCRs were held in an early data release. General study points: Later work associated approximately 17,000 TCR beta sequences with HLA alleles at 0.05 false discovery rate. Specific recognition of CMV antigens was confirmed in vitro for three chains (all CMV-associated). TCR beta chain V- and J-gene trimming was linked, in a later analysis, to a missense variant in DCLRE1C.

CDR3 size: 15 residues. Germline lookup yields CDR1 KGHSH and CDR2 LQKENI. J gave up 5 bases and V 1 base, and 2 bases lay outside the gene matches. The PCR ran on 60 Vbeta and 13 Jbeta primers. Clones were sequenced by immunoSEQ multiplex PCR, and TCRdb holds only the in-frame ones, with some missing. Of approximately 170,000 clones in the sample, 85% were seen once. As regards this clone: Its antigen is not known.

This TCR was sampled from a boy between 2 and 10 years old in good health and CMV-seronegative. The sequenced sample consisted of PBMCs. This rearrangement joins TRBV18 to TRBJ1-4, with TRBD1 matching over 9 bases. The CDR3 DNA follows: TGTGCCAGCTCACCACGGACAGGGGTCAATGAAAAACTGTTTTTT. This gives the protein CASSPRTGVNEKLFF.